This TCR beta chain stems from a study of T-cell reconstitution after alpha-beta-depleted transplantation in children (dated by TCRdb to 2016 to 2018). Study-level background: Using TCR repertoire profiling, the study followed T-cell immune reconstitution in a quantitative way in children after TCRalphabeta/CD19-depleted allogeneic hematopoietic cell transplantation.

Via the germline V gene, CDR1 is SGHTA and CDR2 FQGNSA. The CDR3 runs 17 residues from the cysteine to the phenylalanine. Just the 51-base CDR3 DNA is kept, in frame starting at base 1. V loses 4 bases of germline sequence and J loses 3 bases, and the interval between the two ends is 20 bases. Library preparation used PCR. Reads for this sample came from an Illumina HiSeq 2500. TCR library preparation used molecular barcoding, with unique molecular identifiers applied to normalize quantification of the TCRbeta repertoire. TCRdb handled the public reads itself, with Q25 trimming in fastp and clone calling in MiXCR, and kept productive beta chains. For every CDR3 protein sequence, its rows merge into one entry that carries the most common genes and DNA. For this sample there are roughly 220,000 distinct CDR3 sequences; 9.7% appear just once. The ten largest make up about 4.9% of the sample. This clonotype was seen many times. Its antigen remains undetermined. No base quality information exists; no much larger clone differs at one position.

The receptor was derived from a human donor who donated a stem cell graft to a child with SCID. The sequence joins TRBV7-2 to TRBJ2-3; TRBD2 might be the D gene, on 6 matching bases. The sample consisted of PBMCs from the stem cell graft donor, taken from the stem cell graft. The nucleotide sequence is given as TGTGCCAGCAGCTCGCTAGGCGGGATAGGGAGTACAGATACGCAGTATTTT. Translated, this gives CASSSLGGIGSTDTQYF.